One and the same sample provided the 24 T cell receptor beta chains below, sequenced in a study of graft-versus-host responses after intestinal transplantation (dated by TCRdb to 2020 to 2023). This specimen's time point label, per the study, means: cells obtained before transplantation from donor or recipient. The method was the immunoSEQ multiplex PCR assay. TCRdb obtained this table from immuneACCESS and retained in-frame rearrangements with V and J assigned. These tables miss some clones; where compared with another copy, unresolved V genes account for less than half of the shortfall, and the remainder is unexplained. In all, the sample holds about 59,000 clones, and 90% to 95% of those were seen once. Around 0.38% of the sample belongs to the ten largest clones. Their recognized antigens are unknown. The source was unstimulated CD4+ T cells sorted from spleen or lymph node cells, collected before transplant. These receptor sequences come from a human donor who was the organ donor for an intestinal transplant.

About this clone: An end of the junction differs from the germline gene, which may be a read error. The chain couples TRBV7-7 to TRBJ2-5; 9 nucleotides agree with TRBD2. Germline values: CDR1 SSHAT, CDR2 FNYEAQ (reference sequence). The CDR3 has 17 amino acids. CDR3 coding DNA: TGTGCTAGCAGCTTAGCGCGGGGGGGCGGCCCCCAAGAGACCCAGTACTTC. This gives the protein CASSLARGGGPQETQYF. The full variable domain, completed using reference TRBV7-7 and TRBJ2-5, is GAGVSQSPRYKVTKRGQDVTLRCDPISSHATLYWYQQALGQGPEFLTYFNYEAQPDKSGLPSDRFSAERPEGSISTLTIQRTEQRDSAMYRCASSLARGGGPQETQYFGPGTRLLVL.

A remark on this clone: A read error may account for a junction end that differs from germline. The identical CDR3 is also encoded by other nucleotide sequences in the sample. This chain connects TRBV11-2 to TRBJ2-7; a possible D gene is TRBD2 (5 bases). Germline loops: CDR1 SGHAT, CDR2 FQNNGV. The CDR3 sequence is 17 residues long. This chain's CDR3 is CASSLWPAGISSYEQYF. In DNA form, the CDR3 reads TGCGCCAGCAGCTTATGGCCAGCCGGGATTTCCTCCTACGAGCAGTACTTC.

DNA for the CDR3: TGTGCCAGCAGCGTCCCGGGGTTTGAGCAGTTCTTC. Residues: CASSVPGFEQFF. The rearrangement joins TRBV7-3 to TRBJ2-1; D may be TRBD2 (5 bases). Germline values: CDR1 SGHTA, CDR2 FQGTGA. The CDR3 runs to 12 residues. Trimming left V 5 bases short and J 9 bases short, with 11 bases between.

DNA of the CDR3: TGCGCCAGCAGCTTGGCCCCAGACAGGGGTGCAGATACGCAGTATTTT. This gives the protein CASSLAPDRGADTQYF. This chain uses TRBV5-1 with TRBJ2-3; TRBD1 agrees at 8 bases. Germline V gene data show CDR1 as SGHRS and CDR2 as YFSETQ. After removal of 0 bases from V and 4 bases from J, the junction contained 7 bases not matched to a gene. This CDR3 spans 16 amino acids.

This CDR3 is CASSPDGVYGYTF. CDR3 nucleotides: TGTGCCAGCAGCCCGGACGGGGTCTATGGCTACACCTTC. The chain links TRBV14 to TRBJ1-2; no clear D. V was trimmed by 4 bases and J by 4 bases, leaving 10 bases between them. Germline V lookup: CDR1 SGHDN, CDR2 FVKESK. The CDR3 runs to 13 residues. Filled out from reference TRBV14 and TRBJ1-2, the complete variable domain reads EAGVTQFPSHSVIEKGQTVTLRCDPISGHDNLYWYRRVMGKEIKFLLHFVKESKQDESGMPNNRFLAERTGGTYSTLKVQPAELEDSGVYFCASSPDGVYGYTFGSGTRLTVV.

The J gene is TRBJ2-3, the V gene TRBV11-2; D tentatively fits TRBD1 or TRBD2 (6 bases each). Germline V lookup: CDR1 SGHAT, CDR2 FQNNGV. The CDR3 loop spans 16 amino acids. V lost 5 bases to trimming and J lost 7 bases, with 22 bases between them. CDR3 DNA sequence: TGTGCCAGCAGCGGAATGCGACTCCGGGGGCCTAATACGCAGTATTTT. The encoded protein is CASSGMRLRGPNTQYF.

The V gene is TRBV7-2, the J gene TRBJ2-3; no clear D gene. The CDR3 covers 13 residues. The germline CDR1 and CDR2 sequences are SGHTA and FQGNSA. V was pared by 1 base and J by 4 bases, with 6 bases between. This chain's CDR3 is CASSLVRSDTQYF. CDR3 DNA sequence: TGTGCCAGCAGCTTAGTGCGGTCAGATACGCAGTATTTT.

The chain couples TRBV19 to TRBJ2-7; TRBD2 aligns across 9 bases. The CDR3 length is 15 residues. The J segment lost 1 base and the V segment lost 4 bases, leaving 5 bases of the junction unmatched. Looked up from germline, CDR1 is LNHDA and CDR2 is SQIVND (reference sequence). This CDR3 reads CASSKGSGGSYEQYF. In DNA form, the CDR3 reads TGTGCCAGTAGTAAGGGTAGCGGGGGATCCTACGAGCAGTACTTC.

The chain links TRBV6-5 to TRBJ1-3; D gene uncertain. This CDR3 has 16 residues. From germline, CDR1 is MNHEY and CDR2 SVGAGI. V lost 0 bases and J lost 0, with 9 bases in between. CDR3 in DNA: TGTGCCAGCAGTTACTCGGGCAGGCACTCTGGAAACACCATATATTTT. Translation: CASSYSGRHSGNTIYF.

Worth noting for this clone: At the DNA level, this CDR3 is encoded by other sequences in the same sample as well. The chain couples TRBV18 to TRBJ2-2; D might be TRBD1 (5 bases). CDR1 is KGHSH and CDR2 is LQKENI in the germline V gene. This CDR3 comprises 13 residues. The V gene lost 3 bases and the J gene lost 3 bases, with 5 bases spanning the gap. The CDR3 protein is CASSPTDTGELFF. The CDR3 nucleotides are TGTGCCAGCTCACCGACAGACACCGGGGAGCTGTTTTTT.

This clone showed up just once. This rearrangement joins TRBV4-3 to TRBJ1-5, with 11 bases matching TRBD1. The CDR3 sequence is 21 residues long. Germline CDR1 reads LGHNA; CDR2 reads YSLEER. The trim removed 0 bases at V and 2 bases at J, leaving 15 bases unmatched. CDR3 amino acids: CASSQDGESRDRGVGNQPQHF. The CDR3 bases are TGCGCCAGCAGCCAAGATGGGGAGTCCCGGGACAGGGGGGTTGGCAATCAGCCCCAGCATTTT.

V and J are TRBV7-3 and TRBJ1-1; maybe TRBD1 (5 bases). This CDR3 comprises 14 residues. The germline V and J ends were trimmed by 6 bases and 0 bases, with 11 bases remaining between them. The germline V gene encodes CDR1 SGHTA and CDR2 FQGTGA. The CDR3 region has the DNA TGTGCCAGCAGTTTGGAGGGGATGAACACTGAAGCTTTCTTT. Protein: CASSLEGMNTEAFF.

This clone has only a few counts. CDR3 coding DNA: TGTGCCAGCAGCGGCCGGGACCGTAATTCACCCCTCCACTTT. Protein: CASSGRDRNSPLHF. The chain joins TRBV9 to TRBJ1-6; TRBD1 might be the D (5 bases). Trimming left V 3 bases short and J 6 bases short, with 10 bases between. Germline V gene lookup returns CDR1 SGDLS and CDR2 YYNGEE. The CDR3 loop spans 14 amino acids. Full variable domain (rest looked up from reference TRBV9 and TRBJ1-6): DSGVTQTPKHLITATGQRVTLRCSPRSGDLSVYWYQQSLDQGLQFLIQYYNGEERAKGNILERFSAQQFPDLHSELNLSSLELGDSALYFCASSGRDRNSPLHFGNGTRLTVT.

V usage is TRBV7-2 and J usage is TRBJ1-1; D is undetermined. V was trimmed by 2 bases and J by 0 bases, leaving 4 bases between them. CDR3 length equals 13 residues. Germline V CDR1 and CDR2: SGHTA, FQGNSA. CDR3 bases: TGTGCCAGCAGCTTAAGGCTGAACACTGAAGCTTTCTTT. Translation: CASSLRLNTEAFF.

The chain recombines TRBV7-9 with TRBJ1-3; D gene unclear. Per the germline V gene, CDR1 is SEHNR and CDR2 is FQNEAQ (reference sequence). The CDR3 is 15 amino acids. With 1 base removed from V and 1 base from J, the gap between germline ends came to 8 bases. CDR3 in amino acids: CASSLGEGSGNTIYF. CDR3 nucleotide sequence: TGTGCCAGCAGCTTAGGCGAGGGATCTGGAAACACCATATATTTT.

V usage is TRBV5-1 and J usage is TRBJ2-3; TRBD1 aligns across 9 bases. CDR3 size: 14 residues. CDR1 SGHRS and CDR2 YFSETQ come from the germline V gene. Unmatched junction bases numbered 1, after V lost 1 base and J lost 4 bases. CDR3 protein: CASSLTGGADTQYF. Here the CDR3 DNA reads TGCGCCAGCAGCTTGACAGGGGGCGCAGATACGCAGTATTTT. Filled out from reference TRBV5-1 and TRBJ2-3, the complete variable domain reads KAGVTQTPRYLIKTRGQQVTLSCSPISGHRSVSWYQQTPGQGLQFLFEYFSETQRNKGNFPGRFSGRQFSNSRSEMNVSTLELGDSALYLCASSLTGGADTQYFGPGTRLTVL.

The chain employs TRBV6-5 and TRBJ1-6; D not certain. The CDR3 is made up of 14 amino acids. V was cut by 5 bases and J by 2 bases, with 7 bases left in between. The germline CDR1 and CDR2 sequences are MNHEY and SVGAGI. CDR3 sequence reads: CASSEFAYNSPLHF. In nucleotides, the CDR3 is TGTGCCAGCAGTGAGTTTGCCTATAATTCACCCCTCCACTTT.

The chain employs TRBV7-2 and TRBJ2-3; TRBD2 agrees at 11 bases. Trimming at V came to 3 bases and at J to 2 bases, leaving 7 bases not matched to a gene. Germline CDR1 reads SGHTA; CDR2 reads FQGNSA. The CDR3 spans 17 residues. The CDR3, as DNA: TGTGCCAGCAGCTTCATTCCTAGCGGGGGGTACACAGATACGCAGTATTTT. It yields the protein CASSFIPSGGYTDTQYF.

This chain's CDR3 is CASSLTSADTQYF. The CDR3 nucleotides read TGTGCCAGCAGCTTGACTAGCGCAGATACGCAGTATTTT. This chain links TRBV7-3 with TRBJ2-3; 8 positions match TRBD2. There are 13 residues in the CDR3. CDR1 and CDR2 (germline): SGHTA, FQGTGA. V dropped 3 bases and J dropped 4; count of bases not matched to a gene: 0. The variable domain in full, with the rest retrieved from reference TRBV7-3 and TRBJ2-3, is GAGVSQTPSNKVTEKGKYVELRCDPISGHTALYWYRQSLGQGPEFLIYFQGTGAADDSGLPNDRFFAVRPEGSVSTLKIQRTERGDSAVYLCASSLTSADTQYFGPGTRLTVL.

The chain couples TRBV4-3 to TRBJ1-6, with D tentatively TRBD1 (6 bases). Germline CDR1 LGHNA, CDR2 YSLEER. The germline V and J ends were trimmed by 0 bases and 6 bases, with 12 bases remaining between them. The CDR3 is made up of 16 amino acids. CDR3 loop: CASSQDPGARNSPLHF. The CDR3 DNA follows: TGCGCCAGCAGCCAAGATCCGGGGGCGCGTAATTCACCCCTCCACTTT.

The chain recombines TRBV6-1 with TRBJ1-2, with a tentative D call TRBD1 (5 bases). CDR1 and CDR2 (germline): MNHNS, SASEGT. CDR3 size: 14 residues. The V and J ends lost 6 bases and 8 bases respectively, with 19 bases between them. The CDR3 DNA reads as TGTGCCAGCAGACCCGGCGGGGCATCAGGGGGCTACACCTTC. Protein sequence: CASRPGGASGGYTF.

This clone occurred a few times. This rearrangement joins TRBV5-6 to TRBJ2-3, with D unresolved. Trimming pared 2 bases from V and 5 bases from J, leaving 9 bases between. CDR1 and CDR2 (germline): SGHDT, YYEEEE. CDR3 length: 13 amino acids. This chain's CDR3 is CASSFLRLDTQYF. The CDR3 nucleotides are TGTGCCAGCAGCTTTCTAAGGTTAGATACGCAGTATTTT.

The chain carries TRBV13 and TRBJ2-1; D is unresolved. V shed 4 bases and J shed 7 bases, with 17 bases lying between them. The CDR3 contains 15 residues. Germline V gene sequence: CDR1 PRHDT, CDR2 FYEKMQ (reference sequence). The CDR3 here is CASSYPLQMRNEQFF. The CDR3 nucleotides are TGTGCCAGCAGCTACCCGCTACAAATGAGAAATGAGCAGTTCTTC.

The V and J genes are TRBV11-2 and TRBJ2-4; TRBD2 might be the D (5 bases). CDR1 is SGHAT and CDR2 is FQNNGV in the germline V gene. Deletions cut 7 bases from V and 0 bases from J, with 7 bases between. The CDR3 totals 13 residues. Written as DNA, the CDR3 is TGTGCCAGCAACGGACTAGCCAAAAACATTCAGTACTTC. Its translation is CASNGLAKNIQYF. Variable domain in full (rest from reference TRBV11-2 and TRBJ2-4): EAGVAQSPRYKIIEKRQSVAFWCNPISGHATLYWYQQILGQGPKLLIQFQNNGVVDDSQLPKDRFSAERLKGVDSTLKIQPAKLEDSAVYLCASNGLAKNIQYFGAGTRLSVL.